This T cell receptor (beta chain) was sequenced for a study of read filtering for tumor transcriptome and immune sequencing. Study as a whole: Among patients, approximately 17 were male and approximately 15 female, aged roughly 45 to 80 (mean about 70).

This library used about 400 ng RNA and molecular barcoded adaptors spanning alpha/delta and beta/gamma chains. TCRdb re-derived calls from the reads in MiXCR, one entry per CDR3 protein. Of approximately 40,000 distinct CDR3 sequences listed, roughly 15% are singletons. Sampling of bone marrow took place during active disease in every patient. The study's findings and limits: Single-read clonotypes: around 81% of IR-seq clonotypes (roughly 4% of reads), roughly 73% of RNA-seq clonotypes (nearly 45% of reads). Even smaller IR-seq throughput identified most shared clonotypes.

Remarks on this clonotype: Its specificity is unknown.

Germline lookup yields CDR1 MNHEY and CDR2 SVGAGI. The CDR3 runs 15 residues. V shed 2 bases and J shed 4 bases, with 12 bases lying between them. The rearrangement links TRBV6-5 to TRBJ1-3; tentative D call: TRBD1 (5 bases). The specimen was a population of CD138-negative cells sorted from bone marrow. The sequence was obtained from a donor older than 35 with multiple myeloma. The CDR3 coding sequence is TGTGCCAGCAGTTACGATGTAGGGGAAGGAAACACCATATATTTT. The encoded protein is CASSYDVGEGNTIYF.